The rows below give T cell receptor beta chains drawn from one sample of a study of T-cell memory formation after mild COVID-19. MiXCR was run by TCRdb on the 5' RACE reads, yielding one entry per CDR3 protein. The sample lists 150,000 to 200,000 distinct CDR3 sequences; 10% to 15% were seen once. The source material was PBMCs or a T cell subset sorted from them (not recorded which). These receptor sequences come from a man younger than 30 who had mild COVID-19 (a few samples of this study predate the infection). Cell type and time point are not known. CDR3s include the opening cysteine and the closing phenylalanine or tryptophan. The D gene is left open where the match is weak. Some rows have no size entry. The others give once, few or many, or a class for an expanded clone.

clone_size: NA; d_call: TRBD1; v_call: TRBV4-1; j_call: TRBJ2-2; cdr3_aa: CASSQDWGTENTGELFF; cdr3_nt: TGCGCCAGCAGCCAAGATTGGGGGACAGAAAACACCGGGGAGCTGTTTTTT
clone_size: few; d_call: NA; v_call: TRBV5-5; j_call: TRBJ2-2; cdr3_aa: CASTPAQIRTGELFF; cdr3_nt: TGTGCCAGCACTCCGGCGCAGATTCGCACCGGGGAGCTGTTTTTT
clone_size: few; d_call: TRBD2; v_call: TRBV7-2; j_call: TRBJ2-5; cdr3_aa: CASSVGLAGLGGTQYF; cdr3_nt: TGTGCCAGCAGCGTGGGACTAGCGGGCCTCGGGGGGACCCAGTACTTC
clone_size: NA; d_call: TRBD1; v_call: TRBV7-2; j_call: TRBJ1-2; cdr3_aa: CASSLDRPGYTF; cdr3_nt: TGTGCCAGCAGCTTGGACAGGCCTGGCTACACCTTC
clone_size: few; d_call: NA; v_call: TRBV18; j_call: TRBJ1-5; cdr3_aa: CASSPPYSNQPQHF; cdr3_nt: TGTGCCAGCTCACCACCGTATAGCAATCAGCCCCAGCATTTT
clone_size: NA; d_call: NA; v_call: TRBV4-3; j_call: TRBJ1-6; cdr3_aa: CASSQGDGNSPLHF; cdr3_nt: TGCGCCAGCAGCCAAGGGGACGGGAATTCACCCCTCCACTTT
clone_size: NA; d_call: NA; v_call: TRBV2; j_call: TRBJ2-6; cdr3_aa: CASTGHFSGANVLTF; cdr3_nt: TGTGCCAGCACAGGTCACTTCTCTGGGGCCAACGTCCTGACTTTC
clone_size: few; d_call: NA; v_call: TRBV4-3; j_call: TRBJ1-1; cdr3_aa: CASKTVLGDTEAFF; cdr3_nt: TGCGCCAGCAAGACAGTTCTGGGGGACACTGAAGCTTTCTTT
clone_size: NA; d_call: NA; v_call: TRBV20-1; j_call: TRBJ1-1; cdr3_aa: CSASPTKNTEAFF; cdr3_nt: TGCAGTGCTAGCCCCACAAAGAACACTGAAGCTTTCTTT
clone_size: NA; d_call: TRBD1; v_call: TRBV5-1; j_call: TRBJ1-2; cdr3_aa: CASSLDAGGGGYTF; cdr3_nt: TGCGCCAGCAGCTTGGATGCAGGGGGCGGAGGCTACACCTTC
clone_size: NA; d_call: NA; v_call: TRBV2; j_call: TRBJ2-7; cdr3_aa: CASTVGLTSYEQYF; cdr3_nt: TGTGCCAGCACCGTCGGTCTTACCTCCTACGAGCAGTACTTC
clone_size: many; d_call: NA; v_call: TRBV7-2; j_call: TRBJ1-1; cdr3_aa: CASSLAMSNTEAFF; cdr3_nt: TGTGCCAGCAGCTTAGCCATGTCGAACACTGAAGCTTTCTTT
clone_size: few; d_call: NA; v_call: TRBV7-9; j_call: TRBJ1-2; cdr3_aa: CASSPFGYGYTF; cdr3_nt: TGTGCCAGCAGCCCGTTTGGGTATGGCTACACCTTC
clone_size: NA; d_call: NA; v_call: TRBV15; j_call: TRBJ2-5; cdr3_aa: CATSRGSGPQETQYF; cdr3_nt: TGTGCCACCAGCAGAGGCAGCGGCCCTCAAGAGACCCAGTACTTC
clone_size: few; d_call: NA; v_call: TRBV5-1; j_call: TRBJ2-5; cdr3_aa: CASSLAGIAIQETQYF; cdr3_nt: TGCGCCAGCAGCTTGGCCGGAATAGCGATTCAAGAGACCCAGTACTTC
clone_size: NA; d_call: NA; v_call: TRBV27; j_call: TRBJ1-2; cdr3_aa: CASSSPSAAIGYTF; cdr3_nt: TGTGCCAGCAGTTCCCCCTCGGCCGCGATTGGCTACACCTTC
clone_size: NA; d_call: NA; v_call: TRBV6-6; j_call: TRBJ1-5; cdr3_aa: CASSANQPQHF; cdr3_nt: TGTGCCAGCAGTGCCAATCAGCCCCAGCATTTT
clone_size: NA; d_call: NA; v_call: TRBV7-3; j_call: TRBJ2-5; cdr3_aa: CASSLTGTRGETQYF; cdr3_nt: TGTGCCAGCAGCTTAACTGGGACACGAGGCGAGACCCAGTACTTC
clone_size: NA; d_call: TRBD1; v_call: TRBV12-3/TRBV12-4; j_call: TRBJ1-1; cdr3_aa: CASSYIGTANTEAFF; cdr3_nt: TGTGCCAGCAGCTACATCGGGACAGCGAACACTGAAGCTTTCTTT
clone_size: many; d_call: NA; v_call: TRBV7-2; j_call: TRBJ1-5; cdr3_aa: CASSLSRHQPQHF; cdr3_nt: TGTGCCAGCAGCCTAAGCCGGCATCAGCCCCAGCATTTT
clone_size: NA; d_call: NA; v_call: TRBV7-2; j_call: TRBJ1-2; cdr3_aa: CASSSGYPGSGYTF; cdr3_nt: TGTGCCAGCAGTTCAGGGTACCCAGGGAGTGGCTACACCTTC
clone_size: many; d_call: NA; v_call: TRBV5-1; j_call: TRBJ2-1; cdr3_aa: CASSLPPGGPNEQFF; cdr3_nt: TGCGCCAGCAGCTTGCCACCGGGGGGCCCCAATGAGCAGTTCTTC
clone_size: NA; d_call: NA; v_call: TRBV4-2; j_call: TRBJ2-6; cdr3_aa: CASSHSSGSALDVLTF; cdr3_nt: TGTGCCAGCAGCCACTCTTCGGGGTCAGCTCTCGACGTCCTGACTTTC
clone_size: NA; d_call: NA; v_call: TRBV12-3/TRBV12-4; j_call: TRBJ1-1; cdr3_aa: CASSLMSTEAFF; cdr3_nt: TGTGCCAGCAGTTTAATGAGCACTGAAGCTTTCTTT
clone_size: few; d_call: NA; v_call: TRBV20-1; j_call: TRBJ2-1; cdr3_aa: CSARSGHNEQFF; cdr3_nt: TGCAGTGCTAGATCCGGCCACAATGAGCAGTTCTTC
clone_size: few; d_call: NA; v_call: TRBV4-1; j_call: TRBJ2-7; cdr3_aa: CASSAGGDRVLLEQYF; cdr3_nt: TGCGCCAGCAGCGCGGGGGGGGACAGGGTTCTCCTCGAGCAGTACTTC
clone_size: few; d_call: TRBD2; v_call: TRBV5-1; j_call: TRBJ2-4; cdr3_aa: CASSLRAGALGLAKNIQYF; cdr3_nt: TGCGCCAGCAGCCTAAGAGCGGGGGCCTTGGGGTTAGCCAAAAACATTCAGTACTTC
clone_size: few; d_call: TRBD1; v_call: TRBV5-1; j_call: TRBJ2-3; cdr3_aa: CASSLVVTGYTDTQYF; cdr3_nt: TGCGCCAGCAGCTTGGTGGTGACAGGGTACACAGATACGCAGTATTTT
clone_size: few; d_call: NA; v_call: TRBV2; j_call: TRBJ1-2; cdr3_aa: CASSVQGNYGYTF; cdr3_nt: TGTGCCAGCAGTGTTCAGGGGAACTATGGCTACACCTTC
clone_size: NA; d_call: NA; v_call: TRBV13; j_call: TRBJ1-5; cdr3_aa: CASSLGGLDQPQHF; cdr3_nt: TGTGCCAGCAGCTTAGGGGGGCTGGATCAGCCCCAGCATTTT
clone_size: NA; d_call: NA; v_call: TRBV3-1; j_call: TRBJ2-3; cdr3_aa: CASSPTGVTQYF; cdr3_nt: TGTGCCAGCAGCCCCACCGGGGTTACGCAGTATTTT
clone_size: few; d_call: NA; v_call: TRBV18; j_call: TRBJ1-4; cdr3_aa: CASSPREGKGEKLFF; cdr3_nt: TGTGCCAGCTCACCACGTGAGGGAAAGGGGGAAAAACTGTTTTTT
clone_size: NA; d_call: NA; v_call: TRBV7-2; j_call: TRBJ2-7; cdr3_aa: CASSLSGASYEQYF; cdr3_nt: TGTGCCAGCAGCTTGTCAGGTGCCTCCTACGAGCAGTACTTC
clone_size: NA; d_call: NA; v_call: TRBV3-1; j_call: TRBJ2-1; cdr3_aa: CASSQDSGRYNEQFF; cdr3_nt: TGTGCCAGCAGCCAAGACAGCGGGCGATACAATGAGCAGTTCTTC
clone_size: few; d_call: NA; v_call: TRBV20-1; j_call: TRBJ1-1; cdr3_aa: CSARSNTEAFF; cdr3_nt: TGCAGTGCTAGGTCTAACACTGAAGCTTTCTTT
clone_size: few; d_call: NA; v_call: TRBV4-1; j_call: TRBJ2-5; cdr3_aa: CASSQGNGETQYF; cdr3_nt: TGCGCCAGCAGCCAGGGGAATGGGGAGACCCAGTACTTC
clone_size: few; d_call: NA; v_call: TRBV2; j_call: TRBJ2-5; cdr3_aa: CASTRGETQYF; cdr3_nt: TGTGCCAGTACTAGGGGGGAGACCCAGTACTTC
clone_size: NA; d_call: NA; v_call: TRBV15; j_call: TRBJ2-7; cdr3_aa: CATSRDLSAGGYEQYF; cdr3_nt: TGTGCCACCAGCAGAGATCTCTCGGCAGGGGGGTACGAGCAGTACTTC